These T cell receptor beta chains were read from a single sample in a study of siplizumab effects on memory and regulatory T cells. Clones were read by immunoSEQ multiplex PCR, and TCRdb kept only the in-frame ones, dropping some. The sample yields approximately 46,000 clones, 85% to 95% seen once. The sample taken for sequencing was CD8+ T cells sorted from blood. Receptor source: a human donor in good health. CDR3s include the opening cysteine and the closing phenylalanine or tryptophan. D genes are given only for firm matches. Size tells how often a clone was seen (once, few, many) or the class of an expanded clone, and some rows leave it out.

v_call: TRBV7-9
clone_size: NA
j_call: TRBJ1-1
d_call: NA
cdr3_aa: CASRPWGETMNTEAFF
cdr3_nt: TGTGCCAGCCGCCCCTGGGGGGAGACCATGAACACTGAAGCTTTCTTT

v_call: TRBV5-6
clone_size: NA
j_call: TRBJ2-7
d_call: NA
cdr3_aa: CASTPTGDLSYEQYF
cdr3_nt: TGTGCCAGCACCCCGACAGGCGATCTCTCCTACGAGCAGTACTTC

v_call: TRBV11-2
clone_size: NA
j_call: TRBJ2-3
d_call: TRBD2
cdr3_aa: CASSGSGRAEADTQYF
cdr3_nt: TGTGCCAGCAGCGGTAGCGGGAGGGCCGAAGCAGATACGCAGTATTTT

v_call: TRBV19
clone_size: NA
j_call: TRBJ2-7
d_call: TRBD1
cdr3_aa: CATGEWGQGYEQYF
cdr3_nt: TGTGCCACCGGCGAGTGGGGACAGGGATACGAGCAGTACTTC

v_call: TRBV11-2
clone_size: NA
j_call: TRBJ2-1
d_call: TRBD2
cdr3_aa: CASSLAPWASGSKNEQFF
cdr3_nt: TGTGCCAGCAGCTTAGCCCCTTGGGCTAGCGGGAGTAAGAATGAGCAGTTCTTC

v_call: TRBV27
clone_size: NA
j_call: TRBJ1-2
d_call: TRBD1
cdr3_aa: CASSINYRGNYGYTF
cdr3_nt: TGTGCCAGCAGTATAAATTACAGGGGGAACTATGGCTACACCTTC

v_call: TRBV7-8
clone_size: NA
j_call: TRBJ1-5
d_call: NA
cdr3_aa: CASSLPGSNQPQHF
cdr3_nt: TGTGCCAGCAGCTTACCGGGTAGCAATCAGCCCCAGCATTTT

v_call: TRBV11-2
clone_size: few
j_call: TRBJ1-1
d_call: NA
cdr3_aa: CASSDLGTEAFF
cdr3_nt: TGTGCCAGCTCTGACCTTGGGACTGAAGCTTTCTTT

v_call: TRBV9
clone_size: NA
j_call: TRBJ2-7
d_call: NA
cdr3_aa: CASSVASVHDEQYF
cdr3_nt: TGTGCCAGCAGCGTAGCTTCTGTCCACGACGAGCAGTACTTC

v_call: TRBV27
clone_size: NA
j_call: TRBJ1-2
d_call: NA
cdr3_aa: CASSLGVNYGYTF
cdr3_nt: TGTGCCAGCAGTTTAGGGGTAAACTATGGCTACACCTTC

v_call: TRBV5-4
clone_size: NA
j_call: TRBJ2-7
d_call: NA
cdr3_aa: CASRPRLSSRAVSNYEQYF
cdr3_nt: TGTGCCAGCAGGCCGCGCCTCTCATCCCGGGCGGTCTCAAACTACGAGCAGTACTTC

v_call: TRBV7-8
clone_size: NA
j_call: TRBJ2-5
d_call: NA
cdr3_aa: CASSVVARGHQETQYF
cdr3_nt: TGTGCCAGCAGCGTAGTGGCCCGGGGCCACCAAGAGACCCAGTACTTC

v_call: TRBV5-1
clone_size: few
j_call: TRBJ2-7
d_call: NA
cdr3_aa: CASSFWGREQYF
cdr3_nt: TGCGCCAGCAGCTTTTGGGGCAGGGAGCAGTACTTC

v_call: TRBV20-1
clone_size: few
j_call: TRBJ1-2
d_call: NA
cdr3_aa: CSPNYGYTF
cdr3_nt: TGCAGCCCCAATTATGGCTACACCTTC

v_call: TRBV28
clone_size: NA
j_call: TRBJ1-5
d_call: TRBD1
cdr3_aa: CASTTSAVQGNQPQHF
cdr3_nt: TGTGCCAGCACTACATCAGCAGTACAGGGGAATCAGCCCCAGCATTTT

v_call: TRBV5-7
clone_size: NA
j_call: TRBJ2-7
d_call: NA
cdr3_aa: CASSLSREDYEQYF
cdr3_nt: TGTGCCAGCAGCTTGTCCAGGGAAGACTACGAGCAGTACTTC

v_call: TRBV11-2
clone_size: NA
j_call: TRBJ1-2
d_call: NA
cdr3_aa: CATKPGGRGYTF
cdr3_nt: TGTGCCACCAAGCCGGGCGGACGGGGCTACACCTTC

v_call: TRBV7-9
clone_size: NA
j_call: TRBJ2-7
d_call: TRBD1
cdr3_aa: CASSESGTVEQYF
cdr3_nt: TGTGCCAGCAGCGAATCTGGGACAGTCGAGCAGTACTTC

v_call: TRBV19
clone_size: NA
j_call: TRBJ2-1
d_call: NA
cdr3_aa: CASSSLVYNEQFF
cdr3_nt: TGTGCCAGTAGTAGCCTAGTCTACAATGAGCAGTTCTTC

v_call: TRBV10-1
clone_size: few
j_call: TRBJ2-7
d_call: NA
cdr3_aa: CASSEGSSYEQYF
cdr3_nt: TGCGCCAGCAGTGAAGGGAGCTCCTACGAGCAGTACTTC

v_call: TRBV7-9
clone_size: NA
j_call: TRBJ1-4
d_call: TRBD1
cdr3_aa: CASSPGQLNEKLFF
cdr3_nt: TGTGCCAGCAGCCCGGGACAGCTTAATGAAAAACTGTTTTTT

v_call: TRBV11-2
clone_size: NA
j_call: TRBJ2-7
d_call: NA
cdr3_aa: CASSLVVGYEQYF
cdr3_nt: TGTGCCAGCAGCTTAGTGGTGGGCTACGAGCAGTACTTC

v_call: TRBV7-9
clone_size: NA
j_call: TRBJ2-1
d_call: TRBD1
cdr3_aa: CASSLGTGDEQFF
cdr3_nt: TGTGCCAGCAGCTTAGGGACAGGGGATGAGCAGTTCTTC

v_call: TRBV9
clone_size: NA
j_call: TRBJ2-1
d_call: TRBD2
cdr3_aa: CASSVVSGANEQFF
cdr3_nt: TGTGCCAGCAGCGTAGTAAGCGGGGCCAATGAGCAGTTCTTC

v_call: TRBV19
clone_size: NA
j_call: TRBJ1-1
d_call: NA
cdr3_aa: CASSRSMNTEAFF
cdr3_nt: TGTGCCAGTAGTCGGAGTATGAACACTGAAGCTTTCTTT

v_call: TRBV9
clone_size: NA
j_call: TRBJ2-2
d_call: NA
cdr3_aa: CASSVGSRTTNTGELFF
cdr3_nt: TGTGCCAGCAGCGTAGGTTCCCGCACTACGAACACCGGGGAGCTGTTTTTT

v_call: TRBV5-5
clone_size: NA
j_call: TRBJ2-7
d_call: TRBD1
cdr3_aa: CASSFRDRDVSGQYF
cdr3_nt: TGTGCCAGCAGCTTCCGGGACAGGGACGTTAGTGGGCAGTACTTC

v_call: TRBV27
clone_size: NA
j_call: TRBJ2-3
d_call: TRBD1
cdr3_aa: CASSPGGSRDTQYF
cdr3_nt: TGTGCCAGCAGTCCAGGGGGCTCGAGAGATACGCAGTATTTT

v_call: TRBV5-6
clone_size: once
j_call: TRBJ2-3
d_call: TRBD2
cdr3_aa: CASSFSGSTDTQYF
cdr3_nt: TGTGCCAGCAGCTTTAGCGGGAGCACAGATACGCAGTATTTT

v_call: TRBV27
clone_size: NA
j_call: TRBJ2-7
d_call: TRBD2
cdr3_aa: CASSFAGERYEQYF
cdr3_nt: TGTGCCAGCAGTTTTGCGGGAGAGAGGTACGAGCAGTACTTC

v_call: TRBV4-2
clone_size: NA
j_call: TRBJ1-2
d_call: TRBD1
cdr3_aa: CASRRDRGHYGYTF
cdr3_nt: TGTGCCAGCAGGCGGGACAGGGGGCACTATGGCTACACCTTC

v_call: TRBV19
clone_size: NA
j_call: TRBJ1-3
d_call: NA
cdr3_aa: CASRTFGGRPGNTIYF
cdr3_nt: TGTGCCAGTAGGACTTTCGGGGGCCGACCTGGAAACACCATATATTTT

v_call: TRBV19
clone_size: NA
j_call: TRBJ1-2
d_call: TRBD1
cdr3_aa: CASRQEGASNYGYTF
cdr3_nt: TGTGCCAGTAGGCAAGAGGGGGCATCTAACTATGGCTACACCTTC

v_call: TRBV7-9
clone_size: NA
j_call: TRBJ2-1
d_call: TRBD2
cdr3_aa: CASSFTTTSGNEQFF
cdr3_nt: TGTGCCAGCAGCTTTACAACGACTAGCGGCAATGAGCAGTTCTTC

v_call: TRBV5-6
clone_size: once
j_call: TRBJ2-1
d_call: NA
cdr3_aa: CASSFVSYNEQFF
cdr3_nt: TGTGCCAGCAGCTTTGTCAGCTACAATGAGCAGTTCTTC

v_call: TRBV7-2
clone_size: NA
j_call: TRBJ2-1
d_call: TRBD2
cdr3_aa: CASSPRTSGRGSEQFF
cdr3_nt: TGTGCCAGCAGCCCGCGGACTAGCGGGAGAGGAAGTGAGCAGTTCTTC

v_call: TRBV9
clone_size: NA
j_call: TRBJ2-7
d_call: NA
cdr3_aa: CASSVEGRSSYEQYF
cdr3_nt: TGTGCCAGCAGCGTAGAGGGGAGATCCTCCTACGAGCAGTACTTC

v_call: TRBV5-6
clone_size: NA
j_call: TRBJ1-1
d_call: NA
cdr3_aa: CASSLGGGLTEAFF
cdr3_nt: TGTGCCAGCAGCTTGGGTGGGGGGCTAACTGAAGCTTTCTTT

v_call: TRBV28
clone_size: NA
j_call: TRBJ1-5
d_call: TRBD1
cdr3_aa: CASSLFMTGDRDQPQHF
cdr3_nt: TGTGCCAGCAGTTTATTCATGACTGGGGACAGAGATCAGCCCCAGCATTTT

v_call: TRBV11-2
clone_size: NA
j_call: TRBJ2-1
d_call: NA
cdr3_aa: CASSNSPGTFYNEQFF
cdr3_nt: TGTGCCAGCAGCAATTCCCCCGGGACATTTTACAATGAGCAGTTCTTC

v_call: TRBV27
clone_size: NA
j_call: TRBJ2-1
d_call: TRBD2
cdr3_aa: CASSSLADYNEQFF
cdr3_nt: TGTGCCAGCAGTTCTCTAGCGGACTACAATGAGCAGTTCTTC

v_call: TRBV27
clone_size: once
j_call: TRBJ1-2
d_call: NA
cdr3_aa: CASSLLANYGYTF
cdr3_nt: TGTGCCAGCAGTTTATTAGCTAACTATGGCTACACCTTC

v_call: TRBV19
clone_size: medium-sized
j_call: TRBJ2-3
d_call: NA
cdr3_aa: CASSAPGLEQDTQYF
cdr3_nt: TGTGCCAGTTCCGCCCCGGGCCTCGAACAGGATACGCAGTATTTT

v_call: TRBV5-6
clone_size: NA
j_call: TRBJ2-1
d_call: NA
cdr3_aa: CASSGRGYYNEQFF
cdr3_nt: TGTGCCAGCAGCGGGCGGGGATATTACAATGAGCAGTTCTTC

v_call: TRBV4-1
clone_size: NA
j_call: TRBJ2-2
d_call: TRBD2
cdr3_aa: CASSPGLVPTGELFF
cdr3_nt: TGCGCCAGCAGCCCAGGACTAGTGCCTACCGGGGAGCTGTTTTTT

v_call: TRBV28
clone_size: NA
j_call: TRBJ2-4
d_call: NA
cdr3_aa: CASSPRLAKNIQYF
cdr3_nt: TGTGCCAGCAGTCCCCGTCTAGCCAAAAACATTCAGTACTTC

v_call: TRBV9
clone_size: once
j_call: TRBJ2-1
d_call: NA
cdr3_aa: CASSVAPGKGDEQFF
cdr3_nt: TGTGCCAGCAGCGTCGCCCCGGGGAAAGGTGATGAGCAGTTCTTC

v_call: TRBV5-3
clone_size: NA
j_call: TRBJ2-4
d_call: NA
cdr3_aa: CARSLAPFPHIQYF
cdr3_nt: TGTGCCAGAAGCTTGGCCCCGTTCCCGCACATTCAGTACTTC

v_call: TRBV9
clone_size: NA
j_call: TRBJ2-7
d_call: TRBD2
cdr3_aa: CASSPSGGSHEQYF
cdr3_nt: TGTGCCAGCAGCCCCAGCGGGGGGTCCCACGAGCAGTACTTC